Below are 24 T cell receptor beta chains sequenced from a single sample in a study of identical twins (TCRdb year 2016). Libraries were constructed by 5' RACE. The listed sequencing device is Illumina HiSeq 2000. In TCRdb, the public reads were trimmed at Q25 with fastp and aligned with MiXCR, with productive beta chains retained. Rows are unified per CDR3 protein, each entry keeping the most common DNA and genes. This sample lists some 500,000 distinct CDR3 sequences; 14% were detected once. The ten largest account for approximately 0.52% of the sample. These data also formed part of another study, on yellow fever vaccine responses in identical twins.

The sequenced sample consisted of CD4+ T cells sorted from blood. The receptor set was obtained from a woman under 30 in good health.

This chain joins TRBV6-1 and TRBJ1-6; D remains ambiguous. The CDR3 loop spans 16 amino acids. V lost 6 bases to trimming and J lost 9 bases, with 21 bases between them. The germline V gene has CDR1 MNHNS and CDR2 SASEGT. The CDR3 loop reads CASSRPRTDEASPLHF. Written as DNA, the CDR3 is TGTGCCAGCAGCCGACCCCGGACCGACGAGGCTTCACCCCTCCACTTT.

The rearrangement links TRBV2 to TRBJ2-7; 8 bases agree with TRBD1. With 9 bases clipped from V and 4 bases from J, the junction kept 11 bases outside the gene matches. CDR1 SNHLY and CDR2 FYNNEI come from the germline V gene. The CDR3 is 14 residues long. CDR3 in DNA: TGTGCCAGTACCCCGAGGACAGGGATTTACGAGCAGTACTTC. Protein: CASTPRTGIYEQYF.

The chain employs TRBV5-8 and TRBJ2-7, with D uncertain. The V gene's germline CDR1 is SGHTS and CDR2 YDEGEE. The germline V and J ends were trimmed by 0 bases and 0 bases, with 16 bases remaining between them. There are 17 residues in the CDR3. In DNA form, the CDR3 reads TGTGCCAGCAGCTTGGGCCCAGCACCCATAAGCTCCTACGAGCAGTACTTC. Translation: CASSLGPAPISSYEQYF.

This clonotype was picked up a small number of times. This chain connects TRBV6-1 to TRBJ2-4, with 7 bases matching TRBD1. CDR1 and CDR2 from the germline V gene are MNHNS and SASEGT. The CDR3 totals 15 residues. The V gene end was trimmed by 6 bases and the J gene end by 1 base; junction bases not matched to a gene: 6. The CDR3 sequence: CASRGGSGAKNIQYF. The CDR3 DNA is TGTGCCAGCAGAGGGGGCTCTGGGGCCAAAAACATTCAGTACTTC.

The rearrangement links TRBV5-1 to TRBJ2-5, with 8 bases matching TRBD2. Germline trimming cut 6 bases from V and 3 bases from J; bases unmatched to any gene: 10. The CDR3 consists of 15 residues. The germline gives CDR1 SGHRS, CDR2 YFSETQ. The CDR3 nucleotides read TGCGCCAGCAACACCGCGGGAGGCCGCGAAGAGACCCAGTACTTC. Amino acid sequence: CASNTAGGREETQYF.

This clonotype appeared a few times. The gene calls are TRBV28 and TRBJ1-2; D unresolved. The germline V gene encodes CDR1 MDHEN and CDR2 SYDVKM. This CDR3 is 12 amino acids long. V lost 2 bases, J lost 4 bases, and 5 bases lay in between. The CDR3 protein is CASSLRGYGYTF. Here the CDR3 DNA reads TGTGCCAGCAGTTTACGGGGCTATGGCTACACCTTC.

The chain is built from TRBV18 and TRBJ2-7; the match to TRBD2 covers 13 bases. The CDR3 length is 15 residues. CDR1 KGHSH and CDR2 LQKENI come from the germline V gene. The V segment lost 2 bases and the J segment 6 bases; nucleotides outside the gene matches: 4. CDR3 region: CASSPWTSGSPEQYF. The CDR3 DNA sequence: TGTGCCAGCTCACCATGGACTAGCGGGAGCCCCGAGCAGTACTTC. Based on the CDR3 plus reference TRBV18 and TRBJ2-7, the full variable domain is NAGVMQNPRHLVRRRGQEARLRCSPMKGHSHVYWYRQLPEEGLKFMVYLQKENIIDESGMPKERFSAEFPKEGPSILRIQQVVRGDSAAYFCASSPWTSGSPEQYFGPGTRLTVT.

This clonotype showed up many times. The V call is TRBV7-8, the J call TRBJ2-1; a possible D gene is TRBD1 (6 bases). This CDR3 comprises 16 residues. Trimming stripped 2 bases from V and 6 bases from J, with 17 bases between. CDR1 and CDR2 from the germline V gene are SGHVS and FQNEAQ. The CDR3 loop reads CASSLFGAGVSNEQFF. In DNA form, the CDR3 reads TGTGCCAGCAGCTTATTTGGGGCAGGGGTGTCCAATGAGCAGTTCTTC.

The gene calls are TRBV15 and TRBJ2-2, with D hard to call. V was cut by 1 base and J by 6 bases, with 3 bases left in between. Germline CDR1 is LNHNV and CDR2 is YYDKDF (reference sequence). The CDR3 is made up of 12 amino acids. CDR3 DNA sequence: TGTGCCACCAGCAGAGTTCCCGGGGAGCTGTTTTTT. It yields the protein CATSRVPGELFF.

V gene TRBV18 combines with J gene TRBJ2-1; D ambiguous. The CDR3 is 14 amino acids. The germline CDR1 and CDR2 sequences are KGHSH and LQKENI. The ends were cut back, 3 bases at V and 4 bases at J, with 10 bases in the middle. The CDR3 region has the DNA TGTGCCAGCTCACCGAGTCAGACATACAATGAGCAGTTCTTC. Translating it yields CASSPSQTYNEQFF.

Of note for this clonotype: One end of the junction does not line up with germline, which may come from a read error. V usage is TRBV6-8 and J usage is TRBJ2-3, with a tentative D call TRBD2 (6 bases). Germline-derived CDR1 and CDR2 are MNHGY and SAAAGT. This CDR3 has 19 residues. The CDR3 region has the DNA TGTCCCAGCAGTTACTCTCGGGCTACTGGGAGGTGTAGCACAGATACGCAGTATTTT. This translates into CPSSYSRATGRCSTDTQYF.

This clonotype was counted only a few times. CDR3 sequence (DNA): TGTGCCAGCAGTTACCAGGGGACCGGTATTCGGGCCAAAAACATTCAGTACTTC. Protein sequence: CASSYQGTGIRAKNIQYF. This chain links TRBV6-2 or TRBV6-3 with TRBJ2-4, with a weak D call TRBD1 (6 bases). V shed 2 bases and J shed 1 base, with 18 bases lying between them. This CDR3 has 18 residues. From germline, CDR1 is MNHEY and CDR2 SVGEGT.

This clonotype was observed many times. V gene TRBV21-1 combines with J gene TRBJ2-5; the tabulated D call, TRBD1, remains unverified against the DNA. TRBV21-1 is termed a pseudogene. This CDR3 spans 14 amino acids. The CDR3 DNA sequence: TGTGCCAGCAGCAAAGGGACAGGGGGAGAGACCCAGTACTTC. Encoded protein: CASSKGTGGETQYF.

This clonotype came up many times. The chain uses TRBV15 and TRBJ2-1, with D possibly being TRBD2 (8 bases). CDR1 and CDR2 (germline): LNHNV, YYDKDF (reference sequence). The CDR3 spans 14 residues. V lost 4 bases and J 5 bases, leaving 12 bases between the germline ends. CDR3 in DNA: TGTGCCACCAGCAACAGGGGACTAGACAATGAGCAGTTCTTC. This sequence encodes CATSNRGLDNEQFF.

This chain joins TRBV12-3 or TRBV12-4 and TRBJ1-5, with a tentative D call TRBD1 (6 bases). V dropped 8 bases and J dropped 5 bases, with 13 bases sitting between them. The CDR3 runs 13 residues. The CDR3 bases are TGTGCCAGCTCTGAGGACAGCTATCAGCCCCAGCATTTT. Amino acid sequence: CASSEDSYQPQHF.

The rearrangement links TRBV18 to TRBJ2-7; TRBD2 agrees at 10 bases. The CDR3 runs to 15 residues. The germline V gene encodes CDR1 KGHSH and CDR2 LQKENI. V lost 6 bases to trimming and J lost 3 bases; unmatched junction nucleotides: 8. The DNA of the CDR3 is TGTGCCAGCTCTCTCACTAGGACTAGCGGCTACGAGCAGTACTTC. Its translation is CASSLTRTSGYEQYF.

J is TRBJ2-2 and V is TRBV11-3, with TRBD2 as a possible D gene (5 bases). Between the trimmed V and J ends, which lost 5 bases and 5 bases, there was a span of 15 bases. The germline V gene encodes CDR1 SGHNT and CDR2 YENEEA. This CDR3 region has 15 residues. The CDR3 loop is CASSPTAGRTGELFF. CDR3 DNA sequence: TGTGCCAGCAGCCCTACTGCGGGTCGAACCGGGGAGCTGTTTTTT. The variable domain in full, with the rest retrieved from reference TRBV11-3 and TRBJ2-2, is EAGVVQSPRYKIIEKKQPVAFWCNPISGHNTLYWYLQNLGQGPELLIRYENEEAVDDSQLPKDRFSAERLKGVDSTLKIQPAELGDSAVYLCASSPTAGRTGELFFGEGSRLTVL.

J is TRBJ1-6 and V is TRBV6-1; D might be TRBD1 (5 bases). Looked up from germline, CDR1 is MNHNS and CDR2 is SASEGT. CDR3 size: 14 residues. The germline V and J ends were trimmed by 10 bases and 10 bases, with 20 bases remaining between them. The CDR3 bases are TGTGCCACTCACTCCGGCCCTGGGGGATCACCCCTCCACTTT. This translates into CATHSGPGGSPLHF.

The sample holds a few counts of this clonotype. V usage is TRBV4-3 and J usage is TRBJ2-3; 11 bases match TRBD2. Germline V lookup: CDR1 LGHNA, CDR2 YSLEER. V was clipped by 3 bases and J by 5 bases; unmatched bases: 10. The CDR3 runs to 17 residues. CDR3 nucleotide sequence: TGCGCCAGCAGCCAGCAACTAGCGGGAGATTTTGGAGATACGCAGTATTTT. It codes for CASSQQLAGDFGDTQYF.

In its sample, this clonotype was seen a few times. The gene calls are TRBV20-1 and TRBJ2-7; 7 bases fit TRBD1. V lost 2 bases, J lost 0 bases, and 10 bases stayed unmatched. Germline lookup yields CDR1 DFQATT and CDR2 SNEGSKA (reference sequence). The length of the CDR3 is 16 residues. The CDR3 protein is CSARLRQGRLSYEQYF. In nucleotides, the CDR3 is TGCAGTGCTAGACTGAGACAGGGCCGCCTCTCCTACGAGCAGTACTTC.

The genes are TRBV27 and TRBJ2-3, with TRBD1 matching 9 bases. This CDR3 has 15 amino acids. J was trimmed by 6 bases and V by 5 bases; bases with no gene match: 9. The germline CDR1 and CDR2 sequences are MNHEY and SMNVEV (reference sequence). The CDR3 region has the DNA TGTGCCAGCAGTCTCAGGACAGGGGTTCAGGATACGCAGTATTTT. It encodes CASSLRTGVQDTQYF.

This clonotype has just a few counts. The conserved closing phenylalanine or tryptophan is absent in this CDR3, likely reflecting a read error. Because the CDR3's place on the DNA is in doubt, the DNA is left out and the CDR3 is given as listed by TCRdb. The rearrangement links TRBV10-2 to TRBJ2-4; the table's D call TRBD1 went unverified against the DNA. The CDR3 has 9 amino acids, counting both end residues. The V gene's germline CDR1 is WSHSY and CDR2 SAAADI. CDR3 sequence: CASSDPLGL.

The table lists this clonotype with a few counts. V is TRBV5-5 and J is TRBJ2-1; 7 nucleotides line up with TRBD1. Trimming cost V 4 bases and J 0 bases; bases outside gene matches: 4. The CDR3 loop spans 15 amino acids. Per germline, CDR1 SGHKS and CDR2 YYEKEE (reference sequence). CDR3 protein: CASSQDRVSYNEQFF. Written as DNA, the CDR3 is TGTGCCAGCAGCCAAGACAGGGTCTCCTACAATGAGCAGTTCTTC.

This clonotype has at least ten counts. The rearrangement uses TRBV5-1 and TRBJ2-3; 11 nucleotides match TRBD2. The CDR3 covers 14 residues. Germline V CDR1 and CDR2: SGHRS, YFSETQ. Trimming took 8 bases from V and 1 from J; bases not matched to a gene: 3. In DNA, the CDR3 is TGCGCCAGTGGGACTAGCGGACGCACAGATACGCAGTATTTT. Translating gives CASGTSGRTDTQYF.